Each of the 16 T cell receptor beta chains below was sequenced from the same sample in a study of early T cells in non-severe SARS-CoV-2 infection. TCRdb re-called the 5' RACE reads with MiXCR, one entry per CDR3 protein. The table lists 90,000 to 130,000 distinct CDR3 sequences, 10% to 15% of them singletons, with around 4.1% in the top ten. The sample here was whole blood, taken at baseline. The source is an adult who was a healthcare worker with PCR-confirmed SARS-CoV-2 infection or an uninfected control (not recorded which).

In this sample, this clonotype turned up a few times. The rearrangement uses TRBV5-1 and TRBJ2-3, with no clear D. The V and J ends lost 0 bases and 6 bases respectively, with 14 bases between them. CDR3 length: 15 residues. Germline V gene data show CDR1 as SGHRS and CDR2 as YFSETQ. CDR3 nucleotides: TGCGCCAGCAGCTTGGTTCGGTCAGCTCGTGATACGCAGTATTTT. Its translation is CASSLVRSARDTQYF.

This clonotype was picked up a small number of times. The V and J genes are TRBV5-6 and TRBJ1-2; possible D gene TRBD1, 5 bases. CDR1 is SGHDT and CDR2 is YYEEEE in the germline V gene. The ends were cut back, 6 bases at V and 0 bases at J, with 15 bases in the middle. The CDR3 has 15 amino acids. CDR3: CASILRDGANYGYTF. CDR3 bases: TGTGCCAGCATCCTCAGGGACGGAGCTAACTATGGCTACACCTTC.

As DNA, the CDR3 is TGTGCCACCAGTGACTCAAGACTAGCGGGGGCAGATACGCAGTATTTT. Translating it yields CATSDSRLAGADTQYF. This chain links TRBV24-1 with TRBJ2-3; the match to TRBD2 covers 12 bases. Trimming took 4 bases from V and 4 from J; bases not matched to a gene: 5. The CDR3 spans 16 residues. Germline CDR1 reads KGHDR; CDR2 reads SFDVKD.

This clonotype was found many times. The V gene is TRBV27, the J gene TRBJ2-7, with TRBD2 identical over 15 bases. This CDR3 comprises 16 residues. V lost 9 bases and J lost 6; bases outside the gene matches: 12. The germline V gene has CDR1 MNHEY and CDR2 SMNVEV (reference sequence). DNA of the CDR3: TGTGCCAGTGCCGGGACTAGCGGGAGGATTCCTGTCGAGCAGTACTTC. It specifies CASAGTSGRIPVEQYF.

Only a few counts were recorded for this clonotype. V usage is TRBV20-1 and J usage is TRBJ2-3, with 7 bases fitting TRBD2. In germline, CDR1 is DFQATT, CDR2 SNEGSKA (reference sequence). J was trimmed by 5 bases and V by 6 bases; bases with no gene match: 11. The CDR3 contains 14 residues. The CDR3 nucleotides read TGCAGTGCCCGGGCCGCGGGAGAAGGAGATACGCAGTATTTT. Translation: CSARAAGEGDTQYF.

The gene calls are TRBV2 and TRBJ2-2; 8 bases are a match to TRBD2. Germline trimming cut 6 bases from V and 0 bases from J; bases unmatched to any gene: 3. CDR3 length: 15 residues. Per germline, CDR1 SNHLY and CDR2 FYNNEI. In nucleotides, the CDR3 is TGTGCCAGCAGCCCTAGCGGGTCGAACACCGGGGAGCTGTTTTTT. It is translated as CASSPSGSNTGELFF.

In its sample, this clonotype was seen a few times. The V gene is TRBV20-1, the J gene TRBJ2-1, with D uncertain. CDR3 length equals 16 residues. Germline loops: CDR1 DFQATT, CDR2 SNEGSKA (reference sequence). The V and J ends lost 3 bases and 0 bases respectively, with 15 bases between them. This CDR3 reads CSARGLSSSSYNEQFF. CDR3 DNA sequence: TGCAGTGCTAGGGGCTTATCATCTAGCTCCTACAATGAGCAGTTCTTC.

V is TRBV11-1 and J is TRBJ2-1; D is undetermined. Trimming pared 0 bases from V and 7 bases from J, leaving 4 bases between. The germline gives CDR1 SGHAT, CDR2 FQDESV (reference sequence). CDR3 size: 12 residues. The CDR3 region is CASSLASNEQFF. CDR3 nucleotide sequence: TGTGCCAGCAGCTTAGCGTCAAATGAGCAGTTCTTC.

The table lists this clonotype with a few counts. The rearrangement joins TRBV20-1 to TRBJ1-1, with no clear D. There are 13 residues in the CDR3. Per the germline V gene, CDR1 is DFQATT and CDR2 is SNEGSKA (reference sequence). The ends were cut back, 5 bases at V and 2 bases at J, with 12 bases in the middle. DNA for the CDR3: TGCAGTGCTTCCCACTGGGGAAACACTGAAGCTTTCTTT. Translating gives CSASHWGNTEAFF.

This clonotype was detected only a few times. The chain combines TRBV5-1 with TRBJ2-1; D gene ambiguous. The CDR3 loop spans 13 amino acids. Germline CDR1 SGHRS, CDR2 YFSETQ. V lost 0 bases to trimming and J lost 6 bases, with 7 bases between them. The CDR3 here is CASSLGQINEQFF. CDR3 coding DNA: TGCGCCAGCAGCTTGGGGCAGATCAATGAGCAGTTCTTC.

The chain carries TRBV6-5 and TRBJ2-5; D is perhaps TRBD2 (7 bases). Germline V gives CDR1 MNHEY, CDR2 SVGAGI. Trimming removed 1 base at V and 6 bases at J, with 15 bases between. The CDR3 spans 15 residues. The CDR3 loop is CASSYWGQGGKTQYF. The CDR3 nucleotides are TGTGCCAGCAGTTACTGGGGGCAGGGAGGGAAGACCCAGTACTTC.

V is TRBV2 and J is TRBJ1-2, with a tentative D call TRBD1 (5 bases). The CDR3 extends over 14 amino acids. The V gene lost 7 bases and the J gene lost 7 bases, with 19 bases spanning the gap. CDR1 is SNHLY and CDR2 is FYNNEI in the germline V gene. CDR3 residues: CASILQGRGGGYTF. Here the CDR3 DNA reads TGTGCCAGCATCCTGCAGGGTAGGGGCGGTGGCTACACCTTC.

This clonotype was seen at least ten times. V gene TRBV11-2 combines with J gene TRBJ1-2; D unresolved. The ends were cut back, 5 bases at V and 0 bases at J, with 22 bases in the middle. This CDR3 is 18 amino acids long. Germline CDR1 and CDR2: SGHAT and FQNNGV. Written as DNA, the CDR3 is TGTGCCAGCAGCCGTCACGCACCGGGATTGGGAGCTAACTATGGCTACACCTTC. Translating gives CASSRHAPGLGANYGYTF.

The rearrangement links TRBV6-2 or TRBV6-3 to TRBJ2-3; D uncertain. The CDR3 has 11 residues. Germline CDR1 MNHEY, CDR2 SVGEGT. Trimming took off 2 bases at V and 7 bases at J, with 4 bases between the two ends. DNA for the CDR3: TGTGCCAGCAGTTACAGCCATACGCAGTATTTT. This codes for CASSYSHTQYF.

The CDR3 DNA follows: TGTGCCAGCAGCCGCGGGACTAGCGGGGGCGCAGATACGCAGTATTTT. As protein: CASSRGTSGGADTQYF. The gene calls are TRBV3-1 and TRBJ2-3; 14 nucleotides agree with TRBD2. This CDR3 has 16 amino acids. V trimming: 4 bases; J trimming: 4 bases; junction bases outside the gene matches: 4. Germline loops: CDR1 LGHDT, CDR2 YNNKEL (reference sequence).

For this clonotype: Sequence at one end of the junction differs from germline and may be a read error. CDR3 protein: CTSSLGSAGLDTQYF. The DNA of the CDR3 is TGTACCAGCAGCTTAGGCTCAGCGGGGTTGGATACGCAGTATTTT. This chain links TRBV11-2 with TRBJ2-3; 7 bases align to TRBD2. This CDR3 is built from 15 residues. Looked up from germline, CDR1 is SGHAT and CDR2 is FQNNGV. Based on the CDR3 plus reference TRBV11-2 and TRBJ2-3, the full variable domain is EAGVAQSPRYKIIEKRQSVAFWCNPISGHATLYWYQQILGQGPKLLIQFQNNGVVDDSQLPKDRFSAERLKGVDSTLKIQPAKLEDSAVYLCTSSLGSAGLDTQYFGPGTRLTVL.